Presented here are 21 T cell receptor beta chains from one specimen sequenced in a study of T cells after yellow fever vaccination. TCRdb reanalysed the 5' RACE reads using MiXCR and keeps one entry per CDR3 protein. Of approximately 610,000 distinct CDR3 sequences in the sample, 17% were seen once. Specimen: PBMCs, collected 5 days after the first yellow fever vaccination. The source is a man aged 18 to 30 who received the YFV17D yellow fever vaccine.

This clonotype has a single count. V and J are TRBV19 and TRBJ2-1; 9 nucleotides match TRBD1. Germline trimming cut 7 bases from V and 4 bases from J; bases unmatched to any gene: 8. Germline V gene sequence: CDR1 LNHDA, CDR2 SQIVND (reference sequence). There are 15 residues in the CDR3. The CDR3: CASTPPGQGYNEQFF. As DNA, the CDR3 is TGTGCCAGTACCCCACCGGGACAGGGTTACAATGAGCAGTTCTTC.

This rearrangement joins TRBV11-1 to TRBJ2-7, with TRBD2 identical over 11 bases. The CDR3 spans 18 residues. Trimming at V came to 1 base and at J to 4 bases, leaving 12 bases not matched to a gene. The germline V gene has CDR1 SGHAT and CDR2 FQDESV (reference sequence). The CDR3 nucleotides read TGTGCCAGCAGCTTAGGAGGAGCCGGGACTAGCGGAAAGTACGAGCAGTACTTC. Translation gives CASSLGGAGTSGKYEQYF.

This clonotype has a count of ten or more. This rearrangement joins TRBV5-1 to TRBJ2-1, with 11 nucleotides matching TRBD1. Germline lookup yields CDR1 SGHRS and CDR2 YFSETQ. After removal of 4 bases from V and 5 bases from J, the junction contained 2 bases not matched to a gene. The length of the CDR3 is 14 residues. CDR3: CASSRDRGDNEQFF. CDR3 in DNA: TGCGCCAGCAGCAGGGACAGGGGGGACAATGAGCAGTTCTTC.

The chain uses TRBV7-8 and TRBJ2-3; perhaps TRBD2 as D (7 bases). Trimming cost V 5 bases and J 5 bases, with 23 bases left between them. Per germline, CDR1 SGHVS and CDR2 FQNEAQ. The CDR3 has 17 residues. The chain's CDR3 is CASSEIGGPNSGDTQYF. In nucleotides, the CDR3 is TGTGCCAGCAGCGAAATCGGGGGGCCTAATAGTGGAGATACGCAGTATTTT.

This sequence joins TRBV2 and TRBJ2-7, with a possible D match to TRBD2 (6 bases). Germline CDR1 and CDR2: SNHLY and FYNNEI. The CDR3 consists of 17 residues. Trimming stripped 3 bases from V and 1 base from J, with 19 bases between. The CDR3 protein is CASSEGGSTVTSYEQYV. In nucleotides, the CDR3 is TGTGCCAGCAGTGAGGGAGGTAGTACAGTAACGTCCTACGAGCAGTACGTC.

This chain uses TRBV7-3 with TRBJ1-6, with TRBD1 as a possible D gene (6 bases). This CDR3 is 14 amino acids long. The V end lost 5 bases, the J end lost 5 bases, and 10 bases lay between the germline ends. Germline V gives CDR1 SGHTA, CDR2 FQGTGA. This CDR3 reads CASSQGLDNSPLHF. The CDR3 nucleotides are TGTGCCAGCAGCCAGGGGCTCGATAATTCACCCCTCCACTTT.

The rearrangement links TRBV5-4 to TRBJ2-7, with TRBD2 as a possible D gene (5 bases). With 3 bases removed from V and 2 bases from J, the gap between germline ends came to 9 bases. There are 13 residues in the CDR3. Germline values: CDR1 SGHNT, CDR2 YYREEE (reference sequence). The chain's CDR3 is CASSSGKTYEQYV. CDR3 in DNA: TGTGCCAGCAGCTCGGGGAAGACCTACGAGCAGTACGTC.

This clonotype has a handful of counts. The chain links TRBV10-1 to TRBJ1-5, with TRBD1 matching 7 bases. CDR1 is WNHNN and CDR2 is SYGVQD in the germline V gene (reference sequence). Losses at the gene ends were 6 bases for V and 9 bases for J; bases not matched to a gene: 8. The CDR3 is 13 residues long. The CDR3 loop is CASSEQGTGPQHF. The CDR3 nucleotides read TGCGCCAGCAGCGAACAGGGGACGGGGCCCCAGCATTTT.

The J gene is TRBJ2-5, the V gene TRBV3-1; D may match TRBD1 or TRBD2 (5 bases each). Trimming cost V 4 bases and J 7 bases, with 19 bases left between them. Germline values: CDR1 LGHDT, CDR2 YNNKEL (reference sequence). The CDR3 loop spans 15 amino acids. The DNA for the CDR3 is TGTGCCAGCAGCCCCGGGGACCTGCCGATGGGGACCCAGTACTTC. Translation gives CASSPGDLPMGTQYF.

The J gene is TRBJ2-1, the V gene TRBV7-8; D may match TRBD1 or TRBD2 (5 bases each). Germline V gene sequence: CDR1 SGHVS, CDR2 FQNEAQ. Trimming cost V 5 bases and J 4 bases, with 24 bases left between them. The CDR3 totals 18 residues. This CDR3 reads CASSPNRYGAGLYNEQFF. The CDR3 nucleotides are TGTGCCAGCAGCCCTAATCGGTACGGGGCCGGTCTGTACAATGAGCAGTTCTTC.

This rearrangement joins TRBV7-2 to TRBJ1-6, with D maybe TRBD1 (6 bases). The CDR3 contains 17 residues. The V gene's germline CDR1 is SGHTA and CDR2 FQGNSA. Trimming stripped 2 bases from V and 0 bases from J, with 11 bases between. DNA for the CDR3: TGTGCCAGCAGCTTAAACAGGGCTACCTCCTATAATTCACCCCTCCACTTT. Its protein product is CASSLNRATSYNSPLHF.

This clonotype was counted between two and nine times. The gene calls are TRBV5-5 and TRBJ2-1; 9 bases fit TRBD2. This CDR3 has 14 amino acids. J gave up 8 bases and V 0 bases, and 3 bases lay outside the gene matches. The V gene's germline CDR1 is SGHKS and CDR2 YYEKEE (reference sequence). CDR3: CASSLASGDYEQFF. The DNA for the CDR3 is TGTGCCAGCAGCTTGGCTAGCGGGGACTATGAGCAGTTCTTC.

This clonotype was detected only a few times. This chain links TRBV30 with TRBJ1-1; D gene ambiguous. Germline V CDR1 and CDR2: GTSNPN, SVGIG (reference sequence). Trimming took off 1 base at V and 0 bases at J, with 12 bases between the two ends. This CDR3 comprises 15 residues. DNA of the CDR3: TGTGCCTGGAGTGATTTGATATTCATGAACACTGAAGCTTTCTTT. It translates to CAWSDLIFMNTEAFF.

This clonotype has a handful of counts. The chain joins TRBV12-3 or TRBV12-4 to TRBJ1-2; perhaps TRBD1 as D (5 bases). The CDR3 loop spans 12 amino acids. V was clipped by 6 bases and J by 5 bases, with 10 bases between them. The CDR3: CASRTGHYGYTF. The CDR3, as DNA: TGTGCCAGCAGAACCGGACATTATGGCTACACCTTC.

This clonotype was counted between two and nine times. The chain has TRBV12-3 or TRBV12-4 and TRBJ2-1; TRBD1 might be the D (5 bases). This CDR3 has 14 amino acids. V was clipped by 6 bases and J by 6 bases, with 15 bases between them. For the CDR3, the DNA is TGTGCCAGCAGAAACAGGAATCTCTTCAATGAGCAGTTCTTC. Translated: CASRNRNLFNEQFF.

This clonotype showed up many times. This chain links TRBV5-6 with TRBJ1-5; D unclear. V lost 1 base, J lost 7 bases, and 6 bases lay in between. The CDR3 covers 12 residues. The V gene's germline CDR1 is SGHDT and CDR2 YYEEEE. The CDR3 DNA sequence: TGTGCCAGCAGCTTGCTCACCCAGCCCCAGCATTTT. It yields the protein CASSLLTQPQHF.

This clonotype was detected a few times. V gene TRBV5-1 combines with J gene TRBJ2-3, with no clear D. V was clipped by 2 bases and J by 0 bases, with 13 bases between them. CDR1 and CDR2 (germline): SGHRS, YFSETQ. This CDR3 region has 16 residues. CDR3 residues: CASSLRGSPSTDTQYF. CDR3 nucleotides: TGCGCCAGCAGCTTAAGAGGATCCCCTAGCACAGATACGCAGTATTTT.

This clonotype was found a few times. V is TRBV5-4 and J is TRBJ1-1, with 8 bases matching TRBD1. The CDR3 contains 15 residues. The germline gives CDR1 SGHNT, CDR2 YYREEE (reference sequence). The V segment lost 4 bases and the J segment 8 bases; nucleotides outside the gene matches: 13. The DNA for the CDR3 is TGTGCCAGCAGCACCGGGACAGGTCATGTGTTAGAAGCTTTCTTT. It codes for CASSTGTGHVLEAFF. Full variable domain (missing parts from reference TRBV5-4 and TRBJ1-1): ETGVTQSPTHLIKTRGQQVTLRCSSQSGHNTVSWYQQALGQGPQFIFQYYREEENGRGNFPPRFSGLQFPNYSSELNVNALELDDSALYLCASSTGTGHVLEAFFGQGTRLTVV.

The chain recombines TRBV12-3 or TRBV12-4 with TRBJ2-2; D gene uncertain. The CDR3 is made up of 13 amino acids. V was trimmed by 8 bases and J by 0 bases, leaving 7 bases between them. The CDR3 nucleotides are TGTGCCAGCTTCCCCTCGAACACCGGGGAGCTGTTTTTT. Translated: CASFPSNTGELFF.

This clonotype was seen only a few times. The chain employs TRBV7-8 and TRBJ2-1; D might be TRBD1 (5 bases). This CDR3 spans 14 amino acids. V was shortened by 3 bases and J by 6 bases, with 12 bases between the two germline ends. The V gene's germline CDR1 is SGHVS and CDR2 FQNEAQ. In DNA, the CDR3 is TGTGCCAGCAGCTTTCTGACAGCCTTCAATGAGCAGTTCTTC. The encoded protein is CASSFLTAFNEQFF.

CDR3 amino acids: CASSLGTADYGYTF. Here the CDR3 DNA reads TGTGCCAGCAGCTTAGGGACCGCCGACTATGGCTACACCTTC. This chain uses TRBV7-9 with TRBJ1-2, with unresolved D. Trimming stripped 1 base from V and 3 bases from J, with 9 bases between. From germline, CDR1 is SEHNR and CDR2 FQNEAQ (reference sequence). This CDR3 is 14 amino acids long.